This passage covers 21 T cell receptor beta chains from one sample sequenced in a study of metastatic and nonmetastatic thyroid tumors. Among the patients, none had received any treatment before thyroid surgery. Through MiXCR, TCRdb re-clonotyped the PCR reads. This table has some 16,000 clones, 33% appearing once. The sequenced material came from tumor tissue. These receptors originate from a male donor with papillary thyroid cancer or a benign thyroid nodule (not recorded which). Some clones in this sample may be carry-over from other donors' samples.

The V and J genes are TRBV20-1 and TRBJ2-7; D is unresolved. CDR1 is DFQATT, CDR2 SNEGSKA, per germline (reference sequence). The CDR3 loop spans 13 amino acids. Trimming stripped 3 bases from V and 5 bases from J, with 14 bases between. DNA of the CDR3: TGCAGTGCTAGTTACGTAGGGTTAGACGAGCAGTACTTC. This encodes CSASYVGLDEQYF.

The sample holds a few counts of this clone. One junction end disagrees with the germline gene, perhaps due to a read error. The chain has TRBV19 and TRBJ2-6; tentatively, D is TRBD1 (5 bases). This CDR3 has 17 residues. Germline loops: CDR1 LNHDA, CDR2 SQIVND (reference sequence). CDR3 region: CARSPLRPISGANVLSF. The CDR3 DNA is TGTGCCAGGAGTCCCCTCAGGCCTATCTCTGGGGCCAACGTCCTGTCTTTC.

This clone was seen at least ten times. This chain connects TRBV9 to TRBJ1-1, with D perhaps matching TRBD1 (5 bases). This CDR3 is 12 amino acids long. Per germline, CDR1 SGDLS and CDR2 YYNGEE. Trimming shortened V by 7 bases and J by 0 bases, and 7 bases separated the two germline ends. DNA for the CDR3: TGTGCCAGCGGGGGACTGAACACTGAAGCTTTCTTT. It encodes CASGGLNTEAFF.

By its share, this clone is medium-sized. The rearrangement joins TRBV2 to TRBJ2-1; 7 nucleotides align to TRBD2. With 7 bases clipped from V and 8 bases from J, the junction kept 8 bases outside the gene matches. The CDR3 is made up of 13 amino acids. Germline CDR1 SNHLY, CDR2 FYNNEI. The CDR3 region has the DNA TGTGCCAGCAAGGACGGGAGGAGGGATGAGCAGTTCTTC. Its translation is CASKDGRRDEQFF.

This chain uses TRBV5-1 with TRBJ2-5, with 7 bases lining up with TRBD1. The CDR3 spans 13 residues. CDR1 SGHRS and CDR2 YFSETQ come from the germline V gene. The junction had 1 base not matched to a gene; V was cut back by 2 bases and J by 3 bases. The CDR3 DNA follows: TGCGCCAGCAGCTTAACAGGGGAAGAGACCCAGTACTTC. Translating gives CASSLTGEETQYF.

This clone is medium-sized. The genes are TRBV2 and TRBJ1-5; no definite D call. Trimming stripped 5 bases from V and 0 bases from J, with 14 bases between. Germline V gene sequence: CDR1 SNHLY, CDR2 FYNNEI. The CDR3 is made up of 16 amino acids. The CDR3 here is CASSRQATYSNQPQHF. In nucleotides, the CDR3 is TGTGCCAGCAGTCGGCAGGCCACCTATAGCAATCAGCCCCAGCATTTT.

This clone was seen many times. The V and J genes are TRBV19 and TRBJ1-1, with D perhaps TRBD1 (5 bases). Germline CDR1 reads LNHDA; CDR2 reads SQIVND (reference sequence). This CDR3 is built from 12 residues. V lost 7 bases and J lost 5, with 11 bases in between. CDR3 nucleotide sequence: TGTGCCAGTATAGGGGAATCAACTGAAGCTTTCTTT. Translating gives CASIGESTEAFF.

This clone was observed at least ten times. The rearrangement links TRBV3-1 to TRBJ1-1, with a weak D call TRBD1 (6 bases). CDR3 length equals 12 residues. Trimming removed 3 bases at V and 8 bases at J, with 10 bases between. CDR1 is LGHDT and CDR2 is YNNKEL in the germline V gene (reference sequence). The CDR3, as DNA: TGTGCCAGCAGCCACCTACAGGGAGAAGCTTTCTTT. It encodes CASSHLQGEAFF. The full variable domain, in which reference TRBV3-1 and TRBJ1-1 provide the parts outside the CDR3, is DTAVSQTPKYLVTQMGNDKSIKCEQNLGHDTMYWYKQDSKKFLKIMFSYNNKELIINETVPNRFSPKSPDKAHLNLHINSLELGDSAVYFCASSHLQGEAFFGQGTRLTVV.

This clone has a handful of counts. The chain has TRBV6-2 or TRBV6-3 and TRBJ2-7, with TRBD1 matching over 9 bases. Germline assignment: CDR1 MNHEY and CDR2 SVGEGT. After removal of 7 bases from V and 6 bases from J, the junction contained 16 bases not matched to a gene. CDR3 size: 16 residues. CDR3 sequence: CASTYYQDRGFREQYF. CDR3 DNA sequence: TGTGCCAGCACCTATTATCAGGACAGGGGTTTTCGCGAGCAGTACTTC.

In its sample, this clone ranks as medium-sized (0.01 to 0.1%). The J gene is TRBJ2-7, the V gene TRBV20-1; 9 bases are a match to TRBD2. Germline V gene sequence: CDR1 DFQATT, CDR2 SNEGSKA (reference sequence). The CDR3 totals 13 residues. The trim removed 4 bases at V and 4 bases at J, leaving 5 bases unmatched. The CDR3 spells CSATLAGLYEQYF. CDR3 DNA sequence: TGCAGTGCTACACTAGCGGGTCTTTACGAGCAGTACTTC.

About this clone itself: One junction end disagrees with the germline gene, perhaps due to a read error. The V call is TRBV15, the J call TRBJ2-5, with 8 bases fitting TRBD2. The CDR3 loop spans 16 amino acids. Germline V gene lookup returns CDR1 LNHNV and CDR2 YYDKDF (reference sequence). The CDR3 sequence: CATSRDTSGYQETQYF. Here the CDR3 DNA reads TGCGCCACCAGCAGAGATACTAGCGGCTATCAAGAGACCCAGTACTTC.

This clone was detected a few times. The chain couples TRBV7-8 to TRBJ2-1, with a possible D match to TRBD2 (5 bases). CDR1 is SGHVS and CDR2 is FQNEAQ in the germline V gene. CDR3 length: 12 amino acids. The CDR3 loop reads CAGRDAYNEQFF. The CDR3 region has the DNA TGTGCAGGGAGAGACGCCTACAATGAGCAGTTCTTC.

V usage is TRBV19 and J usage is TRBJ2-7; 8 bases are a match to TRBD1. Trimming cost V 3 bases and J 1 base; bases outside gene matches: 11. The length of the CDR3 is 17 residues. The germline CDR1 and CDR2 sequences are LNHDA and SQIVND (reference sequence). This CDR3 reads CASSMRRQGSWSYEQYF. The CDR3 DNA reads TGTGCCAGTAGTATGAGGAGACAGGGGTCCTGGTCCTACGAGCAGTACTTC.

In its sample, this clone was seen many times. DNA of the CDR3: TGTGCCAGCAGTGCGCTCCTAGCGGGGGGGCGTTATGAGCAGTTCTTC. Protein: CASSALLAGGRYEQFF. The rearrangement joins TRBV6-1 to TRBJ2-1, with 12 bases lining up with TRBD2. V gave up 4 bases and J gave up 8 bases; unmatched junction bases: 9. The CDR3 runs to 16 residues. CDR1 is MNHNS and CDR2 is SASEGT in the germline V gene.

This chain uses TRBV6-1 with TRBJ2-7, with a tentative D call TRBD2 (5 bases). V was cut by 6 bases and J by 3 bases, with 18 bases left in between. Germline V gives CDR1 MNHNS, CDR2 SASEGT. This CDR3 region has 15 residues. The CDR3 spells CASRQTGVTFYEQYF. The DNA for the CDR3 is TGTGCCAGCAGACAAACCGGGGTTACATTCTACGAGCAGTACTTC.

J is TRBJ2-7 and V is TRBV29-1; a weak D match, TRBD1 (5 bases). V was trimmed by 1 base and J by 3 bases, leaving 13 bases between them. CDR1 and CDR2 (germline): SQVTM, ANQGSEA. The CDR3 consists of 14 residues. CDR3 amino acids: CSVEGGQANYEQYF. CDR3 coding DNA: TGCAGCGTTGAAGGGGGCCAGGCCAACTACGAGCAGTACTTC.

This clone was detected ten times or more. The chain couples TRBV6-1 to TRBJ2-1, with D maybe TRBD2 (6 bases). This CDR3 comprises 12 residues. V was pared by 6 bases and J by 6 bases, with 9 bases between. CDR1 is MNHNS, CDR2 SASEGT, per germline. The CDR3 DNA is TGTGCCAGCAGGACTAGTTTCAATGAGCAGTTCTTC. This gives the protein CASRTSFNEQFF.

This clone was found many times. This chain connects TRBV5-1 to TRBJ2-3; a weak D match, TRBD1 (6 bases). CDR3 length: 16 amino acids. The V and J ends lost 3 bases and 3 bases respectively, with 17 bases between them. CDR1 SGHRS and CDR2 YFSETQ come from the germline V gene. CDR3 sequence reads: CASSSSAGAETDTQYF. In nucleotides, the CDR3 is TGCGCCAGCAGCTCCTCAGCAGGGGCAGAGACAGATACGCAGTATTTT.

This chain links TRBV30 with TRBJ2-1; D gene uncertain. Looked up from germline, CDR1 is GTSNPN and CDR2 is SVGIG (reference sequence). The V end lost 3 bases, the J end lost 2 bases, and 2 bases lay between the germline ends. The length of the CDR3 is 11 residues. CDR3 in DNA: TGTGCCTGGAGCCCCTACAATGAGCAGTTCTTC. As protein: CAWSPYNEQFF.

This clone was seen more than once but under ten times. This may arise from a read error, as a much more abundant clone is one base away. J is TRBJ2-3 and V is TRBV5-4; the D gene is possibly TRBD2 (5 bases). The CDR3 is made up of 16 amino acids. Germline V gene sequence: CDR1 SGHNT, CDR2 YYREEE (reference sequence). V lost 0 bases, J lost 10 bases, and 21 bases lay in between. CDR3 bases: TGTGCCAGCAGCTTGGAGGCTAGCACTGGTTGGGATGCGCAGTATTTT. It is translated as CASSLEASTGWDAQYF.

The V and J genes are TRBV20-1 and TRBJ1-1; D not resolved. Germline CDR1 is DFQATT and CDR2 is SNEGSKA (reference sequence). The CDR3 length is 14 residues. Between the trimmed V and J ends, which lost 3 bases and 1 base, there was a span of 12 bases. CDR3: CSARPRGRNTEAFF. In nucleotides, the CDR3 is TGCAGTGCTAGGCCCCGCGGAAGGAACACTGAAGCTTTCTTT.